One and the same sample provided the 18 T cell receptor beta chains below, sequenced in a study of T cells in Graves' hyperthyroidism and ophthalmopathy. From RNA transcripts, TCR beta CDR3 regions were amplified. During a first-round RT-PCR of the TCR CDR3, the HTBI primer set was used. TCRdb re-called the multiplex PCR reads through MiXCR, storing one row per CDR3 protein. The sample has 250,000 to 350,000 distinct CDR3 sequences; 22% are singletons. The source material was blood. These receptors were taken from a man in his thirties or forties with Graves' ophthalmopathy.

V and J are TRBV6-5 and TRBJ2-5; 9 nucleotides align to TRBD2. The CDR3 extends over 16 amino acids. The V gene end was trimmed by 0 bases and the J gene end by 4 bases; junction bases not matched to a gene: 6. Germline CDR1 MNHEY, CDR2 SVGAGI. The CDR3 spells CASSYSTSGQPETQYF. CDR3 bases: TGTGCCAGCAGTTACTCGACTAGCGGACAACCAGAGACCCAGTACTTC.

This sequence joins TRBV10-2 and TRBJ2-7; D is unclear. The CDR3 spans 14 residues. CDR1 and CDR2 (germline): WSHSY, SAAADI. V lost 0 bases and J lost 3, with 9 bases in between. CDR3: CASSESGRSYEQYF. DNA for the CDR3: TGCGCCAGCAGTGAGTCTGGCAGGAGCTACGAGCAGTACTTC.

This chain links TRBV5-1 with TRBJ2-7; TRBD1 agrees at 10 bases. CDR1 and CDR2 (germline): SGHRS, YFSETQ. The CDR3 is 13 residues long. J lost 6 bases, V lost 8 bases, and 8 bases had no gene match. The CDR3 sequence: CASTRDRGSEQYF. CDR3 DNA: TGCGCCAGTACCCGGGACAGGGGATCCGAGCAGTACTTC.

This clonotype has a single count. J is TRBJ2-3 and V is TRBV14, with 7 bases that match TRBD2. Trimming took 5 bases from V and 4 from J; bases not matched to a gene: 6. The germline gives CDR1 SGHDN, CDR2 FVKESK. The CDR3 spans 14 residues. DNA of the CDR3: TGTGCCAGCAGCGTCAGGGAGGGAGCAGATACGCAGTATTTT. Its translation is CASSVREGADTQYF. Supplemented by reference TRBV14 and TRBJ2-3, the full variable domain reads EAGVTQFPSHSVIEKGQTVTLRCDPISGHDNLYWYRRVMGKEIKFLLHFVKESKQDESGMPNNRFLAERTGGTYSTLKVQPAELEDSGVYFCASSVREGADTQYFGPGTRLTVL.

This clonotype has more than one count but fewer than ten. The chain is built from TRBV12-3 or TRBV12-4 and TRBJ2-3; 7 bases fit TRBD2. This CDR3 is built from 14 residues. J gave up 1 base and V 11 bases, and 9 bases lay outside the gene matches. CDR3 in DNA: TGTGCCTCCCAGGCGGGAGCCGGCACAGATACGCAGTATTTT. Its translation is CASQAGAGTDTQYF.

This clonotype has at least ten counts. V is TRBV28 and J is TRBJ2-1, with 7 bases identical to TRBD2. The J segment lost 6 bases and the V segment lost 5 bases, leaving 7 bases of the junction unmatched. Looked up from germline, CDR1 is MDHEN and CDR2 is SYDVKM. CDR3 length: 14 residues. CDR3 DNA sequence: TGTGCCAGCAGTCACGGGACTAACTTCAATGAGCAGTTCTTC. Translation: CASSHGTNFNEQFF. Looking up the rest from reference TRBV28 and TRBJ2-1 gives the full variable domain: DVKVTQSSRYLVKRTGEKVFLECVQDMDHENMFWYRQDPGLGLRLIYFSYDVKMKEKGDIPEGYSVSREKKERFSLILESASTNQTSMYLCASSHGTNFNEQFFGPGTRLTVL.

Comment on this clonotype: A much larger clone lies one base from this, so it may be a read error. This rearrangement joins TRBV10-3 to TRBJ2-7; no clear D. Gene TRBJ2-1 matches the end of the DNA better, so the J call may be wrong. Germline V gene lookup returns CDR1 ENHRY and CDR2 SYGVKD. The CDR3 loop spans 15 amino acids. Here the CDR3 DNA reads TGTGCCATCAGTGAACCAGCGAGGAGCTCCTACGAGCAGTTCTTC. This translates into CAISEPARSSYEQFF.

Regarding this clonotype: A single base separates this from a much larger clone, so it may be a read error. J is TRBJ2-3 and V is TRBV29-1; 11 bases match TRBD2. Germline trimming cut 0 bases from V and 6 bases from J; bases unmatched to any gene: 8. CDR3 length: 16 amino acids. Per germline, CDR1 SQVTM and CDR2 ANQGSEA. CDR3 in DNA: TGCAGCGTTGAAGAGTTAGCGGGAGGGGTAATGGATACGCAGTATTTT. It translates to CSVEELAGGVMDTQYF.

This clonotype was counted at least ten times. The chain recombines TRBV11-1 with TRBJ2-1; D may be TRBD2 (5 bases). Germline CDR1 SGHAT, CDR2 FQDESV (reference sequence). The CDR3 consists of 18 residues. V was pared by 5 bases and J by 8 bases, with 28 bases between. CDR3 loop: CASSPPEGGSRRWDEQFF. DNA of the CDR3: TGTGCCAGCAGCCCTCCTGAGGGTGGTAGCCGCAGGTGGGATGAGCAGTTCTTC.

Comments on this clonotype: This may stem from a read error, because a much larger clone lies one nucleotide away. The chain carries TRBV3-1 and TRBJ2-1, with D perhaps TRBD2 (5 bases). The CDR3 totals 15 residues. Trimming stripped 1 base from V and 6 bases from J, with 13 bases between. The V gene's germline CDR1 is LGHDT and CDR2 YNNKEL (reference sequence). CDR3 in DNA: TGTGCCAGCAGCCAAGGTATGGAGGATGGCAATGAGCAGTTCTTC. This codes for CASSQGMEDGNEQFF.

The rearrangement uses TRBV6-1 and TRBJ1-2, with D possibly being TRBD1 (6 bases). The CDR3 has 14 amino acids. Germline V CDR1 and CDR2: MNHNS, SASEGT. Deletions cut 2 bases from V and 4 bases from J, with 11 bases between. CDR3 bases: TGTGCCAGCAGTGAACAGGGAGGGGGCTATGGCTACACCTTC. Translation gives CASSEQGGGYGYTF.

The table lists this clonotype with many counts. This chain uses TRBV28 with TRBJ1-5; 9 positions agree with TRBD1. Unmatched junction bases numbered 12, after V lost 5 bases and J lost 7 bases. The CDR3 has 16 amino acids. Germline V CDR1 and CDR2: MDHEN, SYDVKM. The CDR3 DNA sequence: TGTGCCAGCAGTACGACCCCGGGACAGGGTAGACAGCCCCAGCATTTT. Its translation is CASSTTPGQGRQPQHF.

This clonotype was counted at least ten times. This chain links TRBV11-2 with TRBJ2-1; perhaps TRBD2 as D (5 bases). The germline CDR1 and CDR2 sequences are SGHAT and FQNNGV. V was cut by 1 base and J by 9 bases, with 19 bases left in between. The length of the CDR3 is 16 residues. As DNA, the CDR3 is TGTGCCAGCAGCTTAGCGGCCCAGCGGAGGTCGGGTGAGCAGTTCTTC. Amino acid sequence: CASSLAAQRRSGEQFF.

The chain is built from TRBV19 and TRBJ2-2, with a possible D match to TRBD2 (5 bases). The germline gives CDR1 LNHDA, CDR2 SQIVND (reference sequence). V dropped 3 bases and J dropped 0 bases, with 8 bases sitting between them. The CDR3 contains 15 residues. The CDR3 bases are TGTGCCAGTAGTATGAGGACTGCGAACACCGGGGAGCTGTTTTTT. Its protein is CASSMRTANTGELFF.

This chain links TRBV7-2 with TRBJ2-6; no reliable D call. The germline CDR1 and CDR2 sequences are SGHTA and FQGNSA. Trimming left V 4 bases short and J 0 bases short, with 16 bases between. The CDR3 has 18 amino acids. The DNA for the CDR3 is TGTGCCAGCAGCTCCGCCCTAATCCCCCTCTCTGGGGCCAACGTCCTGACTTTC. It yields the protein CASSSALIPLSGANVLTF.

The rearrangement links TRBV27 to TRBJ2-1; maybe TRBD1 (6 bases). Deletions cut 1 base from V and 0 bases from J, with 10 bases between. Germline CDR1 and CDR2: MNHEY and SMNVEV (reference sequence). CDR3 length equals 16 residues. DNA for the CDR3: TGTGCCAGCAGTTTATTAGGACAGACCTCCTACAATGAGCAGTTCTTC. Amino acids: CASSLLGQTSYNEQFF.

The chain carries TRBV2 and TRBJ2-1; 10 bases fit TRBD1. CDR3 length: 13 residues. Germline V lookup: CDR1 SNHLY, CDR2 FYNNEI. After removal of 8 bases from V and 8 bases from J, the junction contained 6 bases not matched to a gene. The CDR3 sequence: CASPGTGADEQFF. For the CDR3, the DNA is TGTGCCAGCCCCGGGACAGGGGCCGATGAGCAGTTCTTC.

CDR3 DNA: TGTGCCAGCAGTAAAGACAGGGTGGACACTGAAGCTTTCTTT. As protein: CASSKDRVDTEAFF. The genes are TRBV6-1 and TRBJ1-1; 7 bases are shared with TRBD1. CDR1 and CDR2 (germline): MNHNS, SASEGT. The trim removed 5 bases at V and 3 bases at J, leaving 6 bases unmatched. The CDR3 has 14 amino acids.